Following are 7 T cell receptor beta chains from one sample sequenced in a study of cytomegalovirus exposure and HLA in healthy donors. The PCR used 60 Vbeta and 13 Jbeta primers. Some clones are missing from TCRdb's copy, which holds only in-frame ones; the method was immunoSEQ multiplex PCR. Here the sample spans approximately 61,000 clones, about 80% being singletons. The source material was PBMCs. These receptors all stem from a man aged 50-59 years in good health and CMV-seropositive.

The chain carries TRBV7-9 and TRBJ1-2; the D is unclear. The V gene's germline CDR1 is SEHNR and CDR2 FQNEAQ (reference sequence). The CDR3 consists of 13 residues. V was pared by 0 bases and J by 7 bases, with 9 bases between. The CDR3 DNA is TGTGCCAGCAGCTTAGCAGGAGCTATTGGCTACACCTTC. Amino acids: CASSLAGAIGYTF.

This chain connects TRBV9 to TRBJ2-7; TRBD1 matches at 10 bases. CDR3 length: 15 amino acids. The V segment lost 4 bases and the J segment 4 bases; nucleotides outside the gene matches: 8. In germline, CDR1 is SGDLS, CDR2 YYNGEE. The DNA for the CDR3 is TGTGCCAGCAGCCCGCTGGACAGGGGGTATTACGAGCAGTACTTC. Translating gives CASSPLDRGYYEQYF.

On this clone: One end of the junction does not line up with germline, which may come from a read error. Other DNA sequences in this specimen translate into the identical CDR3. The genes are TRBV19 and TRBJ2-1; 9 positions match TRBD1. The germline CDR1 and CDR2 sequences are LNHDA and SQIVND (reference sequence). The CDR3 is 13 amino acids. The CDR3 loop reads CASSIPPGTGIIF. The CDR3 DNA reads as TGTGCCAGTAGTATACCCCCCGGGACAGGGATCATCTTC.

The V call is TRBV7-2, the J call TRBJ2-5; no clear D. The CDR3 sequence is 14 residues long. CDR1 SGHTA and CDR2 FQGNSA come from the germline V gene. Trimming stripped 5 bases from V and 1 base from J, with 11 bases between. The CDR3 sequence: CASSAQRLQETQYF. In DNA form, the CDR3 reads TGTGCCAGCAGCGCGCAGCGACTCCAAGAGACCCAGTACTTC.

The rearrangement uses TRBV28 and TRBJ2-1, with 8 nucleotides matching TRBD2. This CDR3 is built from 16 residues. CDR1 is MDHEN and CDR2 is SYDVKM in the germline V gene. V gave up 2 bases and J gave up 0 bases; unmatched junction bases: 3. CDR3 loop: CASSLTSGLSYNEQFF. CDR3 coding DNA: TGTGCCAGCAGTTTAACTAGCGGTCTCTCCTACAATGAGCAGTTCTTC. The variable domain in full, completed from reference TRBV28 and TRBJ2-1, reads DVKVTQSSRYLVKRTGEKVFLECVQDMDHENMFWYRQDPGLGLRLIYFSYDVKMKEKGDIPEGYSVSREKKERFSLILESASTNQTSMYLCASSLTSGLSYNEQFFGPGTRLTVL.

This chain uses TRBV14 with TRBJ2-3; 15 bases align to TRBD2. The CDR3 runs 22 residues. After removal of 0 bases from V and 2 bases from J, the junction contained 15 bases not matched to a gene. Looked up from germline, CDR1 is SGHDN and CDR2 is FVKESK. The CDR3 region is CASSQDPWTSGRGATFTDTQYF. CDR3 DNA: TGTGCCAGCAGCCAAGACCCATGGACTAGCGGGAGGGGAGCTACCTTCACAGATACGCAGTATTTT. Based on the CDR3 plus reference TRBV14 and TRBJ2-3, the full variable domain is EAGVTQFPSHSVIEKGQTVTLRCDPISGHDNLYWYRRVMGKEIKFLLHFVKESKQDESGMPNNRFLAERTGGTYSTLKVQPAELEDSGVYFCASSQDPWTSGRGATFTDTQYFGPGTRLTVL.

V is TRBV5-8 and J is TRBJ2-3; a weak D match, TRBD1 (6 bases). Germline loops: CDR1 SGHTS, CDR2 YDEGEE. The CDR3 is 16 amino acids. V was shortened by 3 bases and J by 2 bases, with 16 bases between the two germline ends. CDR3 loop: CASSSGQPVPTDTQYF. The CDR3 nucleotides are TGTGCCAGCAGCTCCGGACAGCCTGTACCCACAGATACGCAGTATTTT.